This entry lists 13 T cell receptor beta chains sequenced from one sample in a study of shared clonotypes between healthy human individuals. Sequenced by immunoSEQ multiplex PCR; TCRdb stores in-frame clones only, minus some. This sample has millions of clones, with over 90% found just once. The sequencing sample was made of naive CD4+ T cells from PBMCs. Subset indicated: CD45RA+ positively selected. The receptors were sampled from a man between 18 and 29 years old in good health. Some clones in this sample may be carry-over from other donors' samples.

CDR3: CASRATGRSGEQYF. CDR3 DNA sequence: TGTGCCAGCAGGGCGACAGGGCGATCGGGCGAGCAGTACTTC. This rearrangement joins TRBV27 to TRBJ2-7; 7 nucleotides align to TRBD1. Germline CDR1 reads MNHEY; CDR2 reads SMNVEV (reference sequence). The ends lost 6 bases at V and 6 bases at J; junction bases unmatched: 11. The length of the CDR3 is 14 residues.

This chain connects TRBV5-4 to TRBJ2-7; D possibly matches TRBD1 or TRBD2 (5 bases each). CDR3 length equals 15 residues. From germline, CDR1 is SGHNT and CDR2 YYREEE (reference sequence). V dropped 0 bases and J dropped 2 bases, with 12 bases sitting between them. CDR3 protein: CASSLGGYATYEQYF. The CDR3 DNA sequence: TGTGCCAGCAGCTTGGGGGGGTATGCGACCTACGAGCAGTACTTC.

Here the CDR3 DNA reads TGTGCCAGCAGCTCAGATCACTATGGCTACACCTTC. Amino acid sequence: CASSSDHYGYTF. The chain recombines TRBV7-8 with TRBJ1-2; D remains unclear. From germline, CDR1 is SGHVS and CDR2 FQNEAQ. The CDR3 length is 12 residues. V dropped 4 bases and J dropped 3 bases, with 6 bases sitting between them.

This chain uses TRBV7-7 with TRBJ2-5; TRBD2 agrees at 10 bases. The CDR3 sequence is 15 residues long. Trimming removed 3 bases from V and 4 bases from J; junction bases left unmatched: 5. Germline CDR1 SSHAT, CDR2 FNYEAQ (reference sequence). The CDR3 loop reads CASSFLAGVAETQYF. The DNA of the CDR3 is TGTGCCAGCAGCTTTCTAGCGGGAGTTGCAGAGACCCAGTACTTC.

J is TRBJ2-7 and V is TRBV6-1; tentatively, D is TRBD2 (7 bases). This CDR3 region has 14 residues. Germline V gene sequence: CDR1 MNHNS, CDR2 SASEGT. Trimming took 3 bases from V and 7 from J, leaving 16 bases between them. The chain's CDR3 is CASSDRSGGEEQYF. CDR3 sequence (DNA): TGTGCCAGCAGTGATAGGTCGGGGGGCGAAGAGCAGTACTTC.

On this clone: The same CDR3 is also encoded by other DNA sequences in this sample. Written as DNA, the CDR3 is TGTGCCAGCAGCTTCACAGGGTACGGCTACACCTTC. Its protein is CASSFTGYGYTF. V is TRBV7-2 and J is TRBJ1-2, with D possibly being TRBD1 (6 bases). Germline assignment: CDR1 SGHTA and CDR2 FQGNSA. Trimming pared 3 bases from V and 8 bases from J, leaving 10 bases between. The CDR3 is made up of 12 amino acids.

CDR3 DNA: TGTGCCAGCTCACCTAAGCCCAGCTCCTACAATGAGCAGTTCTTC. This encodes CASSPKPSSYNEQFF. The chain employs TRBV18 and TRBJ2-1; D is unresolved. The CDR3 contains 15 residues. CDR1 is KGHSH and CDR2 is LQKENI in the germline V gene. V lost 3 bases to trimming and J lost 0 bases, with 9 bases between them.

This clone occurred once. This rearrangement joins TRBV27 to TRBJ1-5, with D tentatively TRBD1 (6 bases). V lost 10 bases and J 3 bases, leaving 10 bases between the germline ends. The CDR3 loop spans 12 amino acids. Per the germline V gene, CDR1 is MNHEY and CDR2 is SMNVEV (reference sequence). The CDR3 spells CATQGINQPQHF. Here the CDR3 DNA reads TGTGCCACCCAGGGGATCAATCAGCCCCAGCATTTT.

As regards this clone: This CDR3 is also generated by other DNA sequences in the sample. The rearrangement links TRBV28 to TRBJ2-7; no clear D gene. There are 12 residues in the CDR3. The V gene's germline CDR1 is MDHEN and CDR2 SYDVKM. Trimming removed 4 bases from V and 0 bases from J, with 4 bases in between. The CDR3 sequence is CASSSDSYEQYF. The CDR3 nucleotides are TGTGCCAGCAGTTCGGACTCCTACGAGCAGTACTTC. The complete variable domain, with remaining parts taken from reference TRBV28 and TRBJ2-7, reads DVKVTQSSRYLVKRTGEKVFLECVQDMDHENMFWYRQDPGLGLRLIYFSYDVKMKEKGDIPEGYSVSREKKERFSLILESASTNQTSMYLCASSSDSYEQYFGPGTRLTVT.

This CDR3 reads CASSGGGRVEQFF. The CDR3 DNA follows: TGTGCCAGCAGCGGCGGGGGACGAGTGGAGCAGTTCTTC. The V and J genes are TRBV7-3 and TRBJ2-1, with TRBD2 matching 7 bases. This CDR3 comprises 13 residues. Germline lookup yields CDR1 SGHTA and CDR2 FQGTGA. After removal of 5 bases from V and 10 bases from J, the junction contained 8 bases not matched to a gene.

V and J are TRBV13 and TRBJ1-4, with unresolved D. Trimming cost V 0 bases and J 0 bases, with 8 bases left between them. The CDR3 is 16 amino acids. The V gene's germline CDR1 is PRHDT and CDR2 FYEKMQ (reference sequence). The CDR3 loop is CASSLGGKPTNEKLFF. The CDR3 nucleotides are TGTGCCAGCAGCTTAGGGGGAAAGCCAACTAATGAAAAACTGTTTTTT.

The chain links TRBV7-2 to TRBJ2-5; D gene unclear. Germline values: CDR1 SGHTA, CDR2 FQGNSA. Trimming cost V 2 bases and J 1 base, with 11 bases left between them. There are 15 residues in the CDR3. The CDR3 DNA is TGTGCCAGCAGCTTATTGACTGGCTCCCAAGAGACCCAGTACTTC. It yields the protein CASSLLTGSQETQYF.

The chain has TRBV15 and TRBJ2-1; TRBD2 matches at 10 bases. Germline CDR1 LNHNV, CDR2 YYDKDF (reference sequence). CDR3 length: 16 residues. The trim removed 0 bases at V and 9 bases at J, leaving 8 bases unmatched. In DNA form, the CDR3 reads TGTGCCACCAGCAGAGATGGAGCTAGCGGGAGCGGTGAGCAGTTCTTC. Its translation: CATSRDGASGSGEQFF.